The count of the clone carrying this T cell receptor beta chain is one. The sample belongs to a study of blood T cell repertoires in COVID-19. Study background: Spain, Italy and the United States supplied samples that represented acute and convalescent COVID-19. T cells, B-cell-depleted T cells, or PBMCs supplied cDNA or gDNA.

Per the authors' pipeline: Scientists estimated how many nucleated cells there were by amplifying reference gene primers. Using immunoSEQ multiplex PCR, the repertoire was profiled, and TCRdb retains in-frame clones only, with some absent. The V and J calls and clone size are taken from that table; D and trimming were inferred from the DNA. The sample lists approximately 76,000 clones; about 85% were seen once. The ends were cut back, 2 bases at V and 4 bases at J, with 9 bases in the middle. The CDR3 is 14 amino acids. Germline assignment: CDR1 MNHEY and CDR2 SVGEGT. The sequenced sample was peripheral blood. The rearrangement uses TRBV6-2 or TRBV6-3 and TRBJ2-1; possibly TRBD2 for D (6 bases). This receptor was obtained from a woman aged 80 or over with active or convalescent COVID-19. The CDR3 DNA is TGTGCCAGCAGTTACGGGACTTTATACAATGAGCAGTTCTTC. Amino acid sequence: CASSYGTLYNEQFF.